One and the same sample provided the 30 T cell receptor beta chains below, sequenced in a study of T cell changes during pregnancy in multiple sclerosis. Method: immunoSEQ multiplex PCR; TCRdb's copy keeps in-frame clones and lacks some. The sample shows fewer than 85,000 clones, approximately 94% of them seen only once. The specimen was peripheral blood, collected in the third trimester of pregnancy. The receptor source for this set is a female donor with multiple sclerosis, enrolled in a pregnancy study.

The chain joins TRBV4-1 to TRBJ2-1; D perhaps matches TRBD1 (6 bases). This CDR3 is built from 15 residues. Trimming removed 1 base at V and 7 bases at J, with 14 bases between. In germline, CDR1 is MGHRA, CDR2 YSYEKL. Here the CDR3 DNA reads TGCGCCAGCAGCCAAGGGGGGCCCGTTCGGAATGAGCAGTTCTTC. As protein: CASSQGGPVRNEQFF.

The chain has TRBV10-2 and TRBJ2-2, with 8 bases fitting TRBD2. CDR3 length: 16 amino acids. With 4 bases clipped from V and 6 bases from J, the junction kept 10 bases outside the gene matches. Germline V lookup: CDR1 WSHSY, CDR2 SAAADI. For the CDR3, the DNA is TGCGCCAGCAGTGGGGGGCCGGGGGGGAAGGCCGGGGAGCTGTTTTTT. Encoded protein: CASSGGPGGKAGELFF.

This rearrangement joins TRBV13 to TRBJ1-5; D is uncertain. CDR3 length: 15 residues. Germline CDR1 PRHDT, CDR2 FYEKMQ (reference sequence). The V and J ends lost 0 bases and 3 bases respectively, with 9 bases between them. Here the CDR3 reads CASSLGRGNNQPQHF. CDR3 bases: TGTGCCAGCAGCTTAGGCAGAGGGAACAATCAGCCCCAGCATTTT.

The rearrangement uses TRBV10-3 and TRBJ1-1; D is undetermined. Germline values: CDR1 ENHRY, CDR2 SYGVKD. This CDR3 contains 16 residues. Trimming cost V 2 bases and J 4 bases, with 17 bases left between them. The CDR3 DNA follows: TGTGCCATCAGTGAGCCCGGGAGAGGGAAGGGCACTGAAGCTTTCTTT. It yields the protein CAISEPGRGKGTEAFF.

The CDR3: CASSDGGGPDEQYF. CDR3 nucleotides: TGTGCCAGCAGTGATGGCGGGGGCCCTGACGAGCAGTACTTC. V is TRBV6-1 and J is TRBJ2-7; D perhaps matches TRBD2 (7 bases). V shed 3 bases and J shed 5 bases, with 14 bases lying between them. The CDR3 loop spans 14 amino acids. From germline, CDR1 is MNHNS and CDR2 SASEGT.

This chain joins TRBV27 and TRBJ1-1, with D hard to call. Germline V gene sequence: CDR1 MNHEY, CDR2 SMNVEV (reference sequence). The CDR3 has 13 residues. V lost 2 bases and J 5 bases, leaving 9 bases between the germline ends. CDR3 coding DNA: TGTGCCAGCAGTTTACGAGGGTGGACTGAAGCTTTCTTT. Translated: CASSLRGWTEAFF.

The CDR3 DNA reads as TGTGCCAGCCATGCAGGGTGGATAGAGACCCAGTACTTC. Residues: CASHAGWIETQYF. The V and J genes are TRBV6-6 and TRBJ2-5, with D maybe TRBD1 (5 bases). The CDR3 is 13 amino acids. The V end was cut by 8 bases, the J end by 4 bases, with 14 bases between. Germline assignment: CDR1 MNHNY and CDR2 SVGAGI (reference sequence).

The rearrangement joins TRBV7-2 to TRBJ2-7; 8 bases match TRBD1. The V gene end was trimmed by 5 bases and the J gene end by 6 bases; junction bases not matched to a gene: 3. CDR1 SGHTA and CDR2 FQGNSA come from the germline V gene. The CDR3 length is 12 residues. CDR3 nucleotides: TGTGCCAGCAGCCGGACAGGGTTCGAGCAGTACTTC. This gives the protein CASSRTGFEQYF.

The V call is TRBV20-1, the J call TRBJ2-7; D remains unclear. This CDR3 has 11 amino acids. Per germline, CDR1 DFQATT and CDR2 SNEGSKA (reference sequence). Trimming cost V 7 bases and J 5 bases, with 12 bases left between them. CDR3 DNA: TGCAGTGTTAGTGGTCGGGACGAGCAGTACTTC. It specifies CSVSGRDEQYF.

The chain combines TRBV25-1 with TRBJ2-4; D may be TRBD2 (6 bases). The V end was cut by 2 bases, the J end by 3 bases, with 8 bases between. Germline loops: CDR1 MGHDK, CDR2 SYGVNS. The CDR3 loop spans 14 amino acids. CDR3 DNA sequence: TGTGCCAGCAGTGAAGGAGGGATCAAAAACATTCAGTACTTC. Residues: CASSEGGIKNIQYF.

This rearrangement joins TRBV6-1 to TRBJ1-2; no firm D call. This CDR3 is 12 amino acids long. Trimming pared 7 bases from V and 8 bases from J, leaving 14 bases between. Germline CDR1 and CDR2: MNHNS and SASEGT. This CDR3 is CASKASSRGYTF. CDR3 bases: TGTGCCAGCAAAGCGTCATCTAGGGGCTACACCTTC.

The rearrangement uses TRBV2 and TRBJ2-1, with 11 bases that match TRBD2. V gave up 2 bases and J gave up 1 base; unmatched junction bases: 1. Per germline, CDR1 SNHLY and CDR2 FYNNEI. The CDR3 runs 16 residues. The DNA for the CDR3 is TGTGCCAGCAGTGAACTAGCGGGGGGATCCTACAATGAGCAGTTCTTC. It codes for CASSELAGGSYNEQFF.

V usage is TRBV30 and J usage is TRBJ1-1; D is possibly TRBD1 (6 bases). The germline V gene has CDR1 GTSNPN and CDR2 SVGIG (reference sequence). CDR3 length: 12 residues. Deletions cut 6 bases from V and 5 bases from J, with 13 bases between. The CDR3 DNA follows: TGTGCCTGTTTGGGGGCGGATACTGAAGCTTTCTTT. Translating gives CACLGADTEAFF.

This sequence joins TRBV11-3 and TRBJ2-7; the D gene is possibly TRBD1 (5 bases). There are 14 residues in the CDR3. From germline, CDR1 is SGHNT and CDR2 YENEEA. The germline V and J ends were trimmed by 5 bases and 3 bases, with 14 bases remaining between them. This CDR3 reads CASSPRTDSYEQYF. As DNA, the CDR3 is TGTGCCAGCAGCCCACGAACTGACAGCTACGAGCAGTACTTC. Full variable domain (missing parts from reference TRBV11-3 and TRBJ2-7): EAGVVQSPRYKIIEKKQPVAFWCNPISGHNTLYWYLQNLGQGPELLIRYENEEAVDDSQLPKDRFSAERLKGVDSTLKIQPAELGDSAVYLCASSPRTDSYEQYFGPGTRLTVT.

The rearrangement joins TRBV5-1 to TRBJ1-2; TRBD1 agrees at 7 bases. Germline V CDR1 and CDR2: SGHRS, YFSETQ. The V gene end was trimmed by 0 bases and the J gene end by 4 bases; junction bases not matched to a gene: 9. The CDR3 is 16 residues long. CDR3 DNA sequence: TGCGCCAGCAGCTTGGCCGGACAGGCCAGGAGCTATGGCTACACCTTC. Its translation is CASSLAGQARSYGYTF.

The V call is TRBV27, the J call TRBJ2-2; 7 positions match TRBD1. Trimming cost V 5 bases and J 6 bases; bases outside gene matches: 9. CDR3 length equals 15 residues. Germline V lookup: CDR1 MNHEY, CDR2 SMNVEV (reference sequence). CDR3 sequence (DNA): TGTGCCAGCAGTGACGACAGGGTTCGGCCCGGGGAGCTGTTTTTT. This gives the protein CASSDDRVRPGELFF.

This sequence joins TRBV5-5 and TRBJ2-7, with 8 nucleotides matching TRBD2. V shed 2 bases and J 2 bases; nucleotides not matched to a gene: 6. CDR1 SGHKS and CDR2 YYEKEE come from the germline V gene (reference sequence). There are 15 residues in the CDR3. The DNA for the CDR3 is TGTGCCAGCAGCTTAACCGTAGCGGGACCCTACGAGCAGTACTTC. Translation gives CASSLTVAGPYEQYF. The full variable domain, with the rest looked up from reference TRBV5-5 and TRBJ2-7, is DAGVTQSPTHLIKTRGQQVTLRCSPISGHKSVSWYQQVLGQGPQFIFQYYEKEERGRGNFPDRFSARQFPNYSSELNVNALLLGDSALYLCASSLTVAGPYEQYFGPGTRLTVT.

The CDR3 bases are TGTGCCTGGAGACTAAGACAGGCGTCCTACAATGAGCAGTTCTTC. Protein product: CAWRLRQASYNEQFF. V is TRBV30 and J is TRBJ2-1; D might be TRBD1 (6 bases). In germline, CDR1 is GTSNPN, CDR2 SVGIG (reference sequence). The germline V and J ends were trimmed by 3 bases and 1 base, with 13 bases remaining between them. The CDR3 consists of 15 residues.

This chain connects TRBV2 to TRBJ2-3, with TRBD2 matching 10 bases. This CDR3 has 15 amino acids. Germline V CDR1 and CDR2: SNHLY, FYNNEI. J gave up 2 bases and V 5 bases, and 4 bases lay outside the gene matches. CDR3 residues: CASSISGGDTDTQYF. The CDR3 DNA sequence: TGTGCCAGCAGTATAAGCGGGGGGGACACAGATACGCAGTATTTT.

The chain carries TRBV6-1 and TRBJ2-1, with D tentatively TRBD2 (5 bases). The germline CDR1 and CDR2 sequences are MNHNS and SASEGT. There are 12 residues in the CDR3. V lost 0 bases and J lost 8, with 5 bases in between. CDR3 coding DNA: TGTGCCAGCAGTGAAGCGCGGGATGAGCAGTTCTTC. Encoded protein: CASSEARDEQFF.

CDR3 region: CASRDTGLAQETQYF. The CDR3 DNA reads as TGTGCCAGCAGGGATACGGGACTAGCTCAAGAGACCCAGTACTTC. This rearrangement joins TRBV6-1 to TRBJ2-5, with TRBD2 matching over 9 bases. The CDR3 length is 15 residues. The junction had 7 bases not matched to a gene; V was cut back by 6 bases and J by 2 bases. Germline V CDR1 and CDR2: MNHNS, SASEGT.

The chain recombines TRBV19 with TRBJ1-6, with a possible D match to TRBD1 (6 bases). This CDR3 region has 14 residues. V lost 4 bases to trimming and J lost 7 bases, with 11 bases between them. Germline CDR1 reads LNHDA; CDR2 reads SQIVND (reference sequence). CDR3 DNA sequence: TGTGCCAGTAGTACGGACAGCACAAATTCACCCCTCCACTTT. Protein product: CASSTDSTNSPLHF.

CDR3 region: CASSLGDRGQETQYF. In DNA form, the CDR3 reads TGTGCCAGCAGCTTAGGAGACAGGGGCCAAGAGACCCAGTACTTC. This chain links TRBV5-6 with TRBJ2-5, with 8 bases lining up with TRBD1. This CDR3 is built from 15 residues. Germline trimming cut 2 bases from V and 1 base from J; bases unmatched to any gene: 4. The germline V gene encodes CDR1 SGHDT and CDR2 YYEEEE.

This clone appeared once. The genes are TRBV6-6 and TRBJ1-5; D call uncertain. Per the germline V gene, CDR1 is MNHNY and CDR2 is SVGAGI (reference sequence). Trimming shortened V by 6 bases and J by 6 bases, and 15 bases separated the two germline ends. CDR3 length: 14 residues. The CDR3 here is CASSPQVEGQPQHF. The CDR3 nucleotides read TGTGCCAGCAGCCCCCAGGTAGAGGGTCAGCCCCAGCATTTT.

V and J are TRBV13 and TRBJ1-2; TRBD1 aligns across 9 bases. This CDR3 comprises 17 residues. Germline V gene data show CDR1 as PRHDT and CDR2 as FYEKMQ (reference sequence). V shed 4 bases and J 3 bases; nucleotides not matched to a gene: 12. CDR3 amino acids: CASSSWGRDRDDYGYTF. In DNA form, the CDR3 reads TGTGCCAGCAGCTCTTGGGGTCGGGACAGGGATGACTATGGCTACACCTTC.

This rearrangement joins TRBV9 to TRBJ2-6; D gene ambiguous. The CDR3 contains 16 residues. V lost 1 base and J lost 1, with 9 bases in between. Looked up from germline, CDR1 is SGDLS and CDR2 is YYNGEE. In nucleotides, the CDR3 is TGTGCCAGCAGCGTAATCTCTTCTTCTGGGGCCAACGTCCTGACTTTC. It is translated as CASSVISSSGANVLTF.

The CDR3 coding sequence is TGTGCCTTCAGTCCCGGGACAGGGAACTATGGCTACACCTTC. It codes for CAFSPGTGNYGYTF. The genes are TRBV30 and TRBJ1-2, with 9 bases aligning to TRBD1. Trimming cost V 7 bases and J 2 bases; bases outside gene matches: 8. This CDR3 spans 14 amino acids. The germline V gene encodes CDR1 GTSNPN and CDR2 SVGIG (reference sequence).

This chain uses TRBV15 with TRBJ2-1, with 10 bases identical to TRBD2. Germline CDR1 and CDR2: LNHNV and YYDKDF (reference sequence). This CDR3 is 16 amino acids long. With 7 bases clipped from V and 7 bases from J, the junction kept 13 bases outside the gene matches. In DNA form, the CDR3 reads TGTGCCACCAATACAGCGGGGGGGCCTTTTGGTAATGAGCAGTTCTTC. It translates to CATNTAGGPFGNEQFF.

The V and J genes are TRBV27 and TRBJ1-1, with 8 bases that match TRBD1. CDR1 MNHEY and CDR2 SMNVEV come from the germline V gene (reference sequence). The CDR3 consists of 14 residues. J was trimmed by 7 bases and V by 6 bases; bases with no gene match: 10. The CDR3 sequence is CASSQTGVFVEAFF. The CDR3 DNA is TGTGCCAGCAGCCAGACAGGGGTGTTTGTTGAAGCTTTCTTT.

The genes are TRBV23-1 and TRBJ1-5; the D gene is possibly TRBD1 (5 bases). TRBV23-1 qualifies as an ORF whose function is uncertain. The CDR3 is 17 amino acids. V dropped 1 base and J dropped 5 bases, with 18 bases sitting between them. The chain's CDR3 is CASSQLSYMKGYQPQHF. In DNA form, the CDR3 reads TGCGCCAGCAGTCAATTATCGTACATGAAGGGGTATCAGCCCCAGCATTTT.